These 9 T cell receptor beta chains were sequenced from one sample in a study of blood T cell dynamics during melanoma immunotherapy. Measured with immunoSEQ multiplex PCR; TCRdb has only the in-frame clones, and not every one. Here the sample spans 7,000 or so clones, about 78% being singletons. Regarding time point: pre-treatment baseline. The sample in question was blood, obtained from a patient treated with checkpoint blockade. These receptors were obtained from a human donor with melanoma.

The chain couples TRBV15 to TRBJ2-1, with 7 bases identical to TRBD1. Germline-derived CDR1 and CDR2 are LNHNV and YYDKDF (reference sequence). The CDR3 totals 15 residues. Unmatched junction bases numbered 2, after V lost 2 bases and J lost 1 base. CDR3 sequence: CATSRSQGSYNEQFF. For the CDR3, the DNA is TGTGCCACCAGCAGATCACAGGGGTCCTACAATGAGCAGTTCTTC.

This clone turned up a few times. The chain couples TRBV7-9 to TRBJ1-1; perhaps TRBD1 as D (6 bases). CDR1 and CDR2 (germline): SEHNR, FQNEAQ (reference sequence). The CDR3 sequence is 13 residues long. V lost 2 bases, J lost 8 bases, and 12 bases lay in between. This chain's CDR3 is CASSLRRGREAFF. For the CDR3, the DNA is TGTGCCAGCAGCTTACGCAGGGGAAGGGAAGCTTTCTTT. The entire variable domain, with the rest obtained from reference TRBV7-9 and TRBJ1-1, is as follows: DTGVSQNPRHKITKRGQNVTFRCDPISEHNRLYWYRQTLGQGPEFLTYFQNEAQLEKSRLLSDRFSAERPKGSFSTLEIQRTEQGDSAMYLCASSLRRGREAFFGQGTRLTVV.

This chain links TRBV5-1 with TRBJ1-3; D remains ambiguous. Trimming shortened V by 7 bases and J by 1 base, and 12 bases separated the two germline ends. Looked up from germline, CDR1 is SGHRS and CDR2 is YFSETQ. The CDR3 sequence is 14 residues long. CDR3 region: CASRGGSSGNTIYF. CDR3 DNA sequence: TGCGCCAGCCGTGGAGGATCATCTGGAAACACCATATATTTT.

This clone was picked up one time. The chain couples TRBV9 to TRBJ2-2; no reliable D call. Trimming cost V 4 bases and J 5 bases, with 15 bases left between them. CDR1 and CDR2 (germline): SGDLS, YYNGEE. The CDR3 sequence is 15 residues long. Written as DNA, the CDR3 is TGTGCCAGCAGCACAACCCCCGCCGGGACCGGGGAGCTGTTTTTT. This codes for CASSTTPAGTGELFF. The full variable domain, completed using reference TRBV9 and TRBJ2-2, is DSGVTQTPKHLITATGQRVTLRCSPRSGDLSVYWYQQSLDQGLQFLIQYYNGEERAKGNILERFSAQQFPDLHSELNLSSLELGDSALYFCASSTTPAGTGELFFGEGSRLTVL.

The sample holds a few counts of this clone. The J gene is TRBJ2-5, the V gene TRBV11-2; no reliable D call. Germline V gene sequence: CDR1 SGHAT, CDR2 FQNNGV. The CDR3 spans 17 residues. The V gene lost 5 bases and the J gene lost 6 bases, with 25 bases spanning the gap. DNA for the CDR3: TGTGCCAGCAGCCTCACCGCCCGCCCCACGTTCAAGAAGACCCAGTACTTC. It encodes CASSLTARPTFKKTQYF.

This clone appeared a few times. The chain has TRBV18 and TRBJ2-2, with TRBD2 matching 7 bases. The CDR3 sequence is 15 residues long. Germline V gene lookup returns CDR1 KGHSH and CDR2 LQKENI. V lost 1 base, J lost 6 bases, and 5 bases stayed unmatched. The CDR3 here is CASSPRAGAPGELFF. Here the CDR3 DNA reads TGTGCCAGCTCACCACGGGCGGGAGCACCCGGGGAGCTGTTTTTT.

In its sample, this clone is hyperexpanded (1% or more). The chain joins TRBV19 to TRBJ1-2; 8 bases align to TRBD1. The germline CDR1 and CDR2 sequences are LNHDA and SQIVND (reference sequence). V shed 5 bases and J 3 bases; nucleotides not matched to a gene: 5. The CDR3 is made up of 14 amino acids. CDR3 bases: TGTGCCAGTAGTCCGGACAGGGCCCACTATGGCTACACCTTC. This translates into CASSPDRAHYGYTF. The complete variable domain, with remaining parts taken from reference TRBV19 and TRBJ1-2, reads DGGITQSPKYLFRKEGQNVTLSCEQNLNHDAMYWYRQDPGQGLRLIYYSQIVNDFQKGDIAEGYSVSREKKESFPLTVTSAQKNPTAFYLCASSPDRAHYGYTFGSGTRLTVV.

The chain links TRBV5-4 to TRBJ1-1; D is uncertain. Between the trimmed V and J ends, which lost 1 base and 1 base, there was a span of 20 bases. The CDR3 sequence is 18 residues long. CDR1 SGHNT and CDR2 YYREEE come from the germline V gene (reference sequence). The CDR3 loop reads CASSLSLPSQSANTEAFF. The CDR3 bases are TGTGCCAGCAGCTTGAGTCTACCCTCCCAATCGGCGAACACTGAAGCTTTCTTT.

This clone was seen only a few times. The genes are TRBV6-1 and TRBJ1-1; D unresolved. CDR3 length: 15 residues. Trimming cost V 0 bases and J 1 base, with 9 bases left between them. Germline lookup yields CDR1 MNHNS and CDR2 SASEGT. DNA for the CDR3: TGTGCCAGCAGTGAAGCAGTGTGGGCGAACACTGAAGCTTTCTTT. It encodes CASSEAVWANTEAFF.